This entry concerns a single T cell receptor beta chain. V was cut by 7 bases and J by 2 bases, with 14 bases left in between. The CDR3 runs to 14 residues. The germline gives CDR1 MNHNS, CDR2 SASEGT. TCRdb called the RT-PCR reads again in MiXCR, with one record for every CDR3 protein. The top ten hold under 2.5% of the sample, which has hundreds of thousands of distinct CDR3 sequences, approximately 24% seen once. The sample is drawn from a study of response to subunit inactivated influenza vaccine. The sequence was obtained from a man aged 50 to 59 who received an inactivated influenza vaccine. The input for sequencing was CD4+ T cells sorted from PBMCs, taken about 5 days after vaccination. The genes are TRBV6-1 and TRBJ2-5; D not certain. The chain's CDR3 is CASKSRIVQETQYF. The CDR3 bases are TGTGCCAGCAAGTCCAGGATCGTGCAAGAGACCCAGTACTTC.